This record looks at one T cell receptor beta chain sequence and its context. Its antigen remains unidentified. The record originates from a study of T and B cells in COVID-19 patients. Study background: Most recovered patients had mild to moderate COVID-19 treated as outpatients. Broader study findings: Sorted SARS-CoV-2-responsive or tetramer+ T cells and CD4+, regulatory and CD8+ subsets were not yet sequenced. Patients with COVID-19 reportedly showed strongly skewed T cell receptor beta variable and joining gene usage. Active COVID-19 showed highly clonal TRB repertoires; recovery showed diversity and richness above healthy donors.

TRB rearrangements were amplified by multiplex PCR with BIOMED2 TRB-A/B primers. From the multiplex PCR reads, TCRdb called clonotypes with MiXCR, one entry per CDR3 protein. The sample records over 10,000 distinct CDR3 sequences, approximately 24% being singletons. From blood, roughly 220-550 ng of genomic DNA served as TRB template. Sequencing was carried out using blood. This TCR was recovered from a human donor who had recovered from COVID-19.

The DNA of the CDR3 is TGTGCCAGCAGCAATCAGCTGGGGGAGACCCAGTACTTC. This encodes CASSNQLGETQYF. The chain has TRBV11-1 and TRBJ2-5; no definite D call. V lost 5 bases and J lost 5, with 12 bases in between. Germline assignment: CDR1 SGHAT and CDR2 FQDESV (reference sequence). The CDR3 is 13 amino acids.